These 2 T cell receptor beta chains originate from one sample sequenced in a study of vaccination effects on CD4 cells after COVID-19. Researchers isolated CD4+ T cells once approximately eleven days of culture had elapsed. Produced via immunoSEQ multiplex PCR; TCRdb's table is partial and in-frame only. The sample holds 30,000 or so clones, about 60% seen once. For these TCRs, the target antigens are not known. The sequencing here drew on CD4+ T cells from PBMCs cultured without peptide, taken before COVID-19 vaccination. The receptors here all came from a human donor who received a COVID-19 vaccine.

The chain carries TRBV18 and TRBJ2-3; D remains unclear. The V and J ends lost 3 bases and 3 bases respectively, with 1 base between them. Germline loops: CDR1 KGHSH, CDR2 LQKENI. There are 11 residues in the CDR3. The CDR3 DNA reads TGTGCCAGCTCACCGACAGATACGCAGTATTTT. Protein product: CASSPTDTQYF.

The J gene is TRBJ2-1, the V gene TRBV27; 8 bases agree with TRBD2. Trimming took 3 bases from V and 6 from J; bases not matched to a gene: 7. Germline assignment: CDR1 MNHEY and CDR2 SMNVEV (reference sequence). This CDR3 spans 15 amino acids. CDR3 nucleotides: TGTGCCAGCAGTTTCACCGCGGGAGGAAGCAATGAGCAGTTCTTC. Its protein is CASSFTAGGSNEQFF.